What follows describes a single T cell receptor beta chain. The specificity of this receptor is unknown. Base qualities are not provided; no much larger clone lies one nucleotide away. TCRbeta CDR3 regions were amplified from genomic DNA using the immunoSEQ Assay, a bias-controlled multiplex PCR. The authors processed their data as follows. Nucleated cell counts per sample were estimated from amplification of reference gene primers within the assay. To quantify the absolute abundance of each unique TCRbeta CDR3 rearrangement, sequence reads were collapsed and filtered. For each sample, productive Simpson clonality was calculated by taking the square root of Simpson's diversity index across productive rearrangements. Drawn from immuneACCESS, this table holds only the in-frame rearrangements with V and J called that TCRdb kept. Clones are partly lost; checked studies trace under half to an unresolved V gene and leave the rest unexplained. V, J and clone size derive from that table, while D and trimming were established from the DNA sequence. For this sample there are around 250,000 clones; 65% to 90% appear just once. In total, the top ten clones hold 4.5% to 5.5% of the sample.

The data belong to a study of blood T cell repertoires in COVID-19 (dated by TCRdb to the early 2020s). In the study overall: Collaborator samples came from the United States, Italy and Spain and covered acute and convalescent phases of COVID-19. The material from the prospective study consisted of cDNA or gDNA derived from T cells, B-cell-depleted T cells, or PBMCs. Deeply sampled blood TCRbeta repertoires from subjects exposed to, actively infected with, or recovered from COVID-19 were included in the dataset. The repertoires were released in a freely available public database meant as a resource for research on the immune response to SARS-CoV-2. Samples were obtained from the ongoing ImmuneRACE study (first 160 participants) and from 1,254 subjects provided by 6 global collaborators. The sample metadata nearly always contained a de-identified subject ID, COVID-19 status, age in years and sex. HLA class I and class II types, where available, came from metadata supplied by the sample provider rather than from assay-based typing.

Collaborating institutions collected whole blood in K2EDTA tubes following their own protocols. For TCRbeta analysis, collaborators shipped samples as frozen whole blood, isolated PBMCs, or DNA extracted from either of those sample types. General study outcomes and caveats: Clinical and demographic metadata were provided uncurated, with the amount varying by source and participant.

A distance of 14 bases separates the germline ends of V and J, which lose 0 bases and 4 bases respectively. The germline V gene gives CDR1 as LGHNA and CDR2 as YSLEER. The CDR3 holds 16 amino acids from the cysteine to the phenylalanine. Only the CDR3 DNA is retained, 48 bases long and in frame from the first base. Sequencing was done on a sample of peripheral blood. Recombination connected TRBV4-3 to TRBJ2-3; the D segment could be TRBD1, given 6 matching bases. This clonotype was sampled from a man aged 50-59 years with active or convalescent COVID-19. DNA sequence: TGCGCCAGCAGCCAAGATTCCAAAGGGGGAGCAGATACGCAGTATTTT. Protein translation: CASSQDSKGGADTQYF.